This T cell receptor (beta chain) is drawn from a study of STAT5B mutations in CD4+ large granular lymphocyte leukemia. General study results and limits: Main leukemic clonotypes were patient-specific, but about 26% appeared at low frequency elsewhere.

The CDR3 length is 14 residues. Germline V gives CDR1 SGDLS, CDR2 YYNGEE. With regard to this clone: Its antigen is undetermined. One end of the junction varies from germline; a read error may be responsible.

The survey-level immunoSEQ assay was used. Generated by immunoSEQ multiplex PCR, the TCRdb table keeps only in-frame clones and is missing some. This sample has approximately 35,000 clones, with around three quarters found just once. What was sequenced was CD4+ T cells from blood buffy coats. V gene TRBV9 combines with J gene TRBJ2-7; 8 nucleotides line up with TRBD1. The receptor's source is a human donor in good health. CDR3 sequence reads: CASSVAGTGQPSHF. Here the CDR3 DNA reads TGTGCCAGCAGCGTAGCTGGGACAGGCCAACCCTCTCACTTC.